The clone carrying this T cell receptor beta chain was observed a few times. Produced via immunoSEQ multiplex PCR; TCRdb's table is partial and in-frame only. The table includes about 2.3 million clones, around 93% detected once. This sample was taken from a study of shared clonotypes between healthy human individuals. Germline CDR1 MDHEN, CDR2 SYDVKM. The CDR3 runs 15 residues. V lost 7 bases and J lost 0, with 12 bases in between. This sequence joins TRBV28 and TRBJ2-2, with TRBD2 as a possible D gene (5 bases). The receptor comes from a man aged 18 to 30 in good health. Some clones in this sample may be carry-over from other donors' samples. The sample was naive CD4+ T cells from PBMCs. Subset in this sample: CD45RA+ positively selected. CDR3 in amino acids: CASKTGFANTGELFF. The DNA for the CDR3 is TGTGCCAGCAAGACGGGGTTCGCGAACACCGGGGAGCTGTTTTTT.